This T cell receptor (beta chain) derives from a study of neurological immune-mediated disorders. Study conclusions and caveats: HTLV-1-associated myelopathy had the most TCR clonal expansion, while multiple sclerosis had the least, a level that fell below healthy controls.

Healthy controls comprised blood bank volunteers in Maryland, USA. Per germline, CDR1 SGHAT and CDR2 FQDESV (reference sequence). V was clipped by 6 bases and J by 5 bases, with 17 bases between them. The CDR3 consists of 15 residues. The sample holds many counts of this clonotype. No antigen is known for it. TCRdb processed the 5' RACE reads anew with MiXCR; each CDR3 protein has one entry. The sample consists of 40,000 to 45,000 distinct CDR3 sequences, nearly 6.5% of them appearing once. The sequence was obtained from a woman between 40 and 55 years old in good health. The sequenced sample was CD4+ T cells from blood. The chain has TRBV11-1 and TRBJ2-1; D might be TRBD1 or TRBD2, each matching 5 bases. The CDR3 region has the DNA TGTGCCAGCAGTTTCGGGACGTTACTAGACAATGAGCAGTTCTTC. Translation: CASSFGTLLDNEQFF.